Presented here are 20 T cell receptor beta chains from one specimen sequenced in a study of blood T cell repertoires in COVID-19. Method: immunoSEQ multiplex PCR; TCRdb's copy keeps in-frame clones and lacks some. The sample lists roughly 140,000 clones, about four fifths occurring once. Sample: peripheral blood. Source of these receptors: a woman aged 80 or over in a cohort sampled during active or convalescent COVID-19.

The chain combines TRBV12-5 with TRBJ2-5, with D unclear. CDR1 LGHNT and CDR2 FRNRAP come from the germline V gene. CDR3 size: 12 residues. V lost 7 bases to trimming and J lost 2 bases, with 8 bases between them. CDR3: CASASLQETQYF. CDR3 DNA: TGTGCTAGTGCCTCACTTCAAGAGACCCAGTACTTC.

The table lists this clone with a count of one. J is TRBJ1-1 and V is TRBV6-5, with D possibly being TRBD1 (5 bases). The CDR3 extends over 14 amino acids. From germline, CDR1 is MNHEY and CDR2 SVGAGI. Trimming shortened V by 6 bases and J by 1 base, and 12 bases separated the two germline ends. The CDR3 DNA follows: TGTGCCAGCAGGTCCGGCAGGGCGAACACTGAAGCTTTCTTT. It yields the protein CASRSGRANTEAFF.

The chain combines TRBV24-1 with TRBJ1-1; possible D gene TRBD1, 6 bases. The CDR3 is 13 amino acids. Germline CDR1 and CDR2: KGHDR and SFDVKD. The germline V and J ends were trimmed by 6 bases and 1 base, with 8 bases remaining between them. The CDR3 region is CATSTGSNTEAFF. The CDR3, as DNA: TGTGCCACCAGTACAGGGTCGAACACTGAAGCTTTCTTT.

J is TRBJ1-2 and V is TRBV18, with D hard to call. Trimming took off 2 bases at V and 2 bases at J, with 9 bases between the two ends. Per germline, CDR1 KGHSH and CDR2 LQKENI. The CDR3 is 14 residues long. CDR3 sequence reads: CASSPDLANYGYTF. CDR3 sequence (DNA): TGTGCCAGCTCACCAGACTTGGCGAACTATGGCTACACCTTC.

The chain couples TRBV10-3 to TRBJ1-1, with 7 bases identical to TRBD1. The CDR3 length is 13 residues. Germline loops: CDR1 ENHRY, CDR2 SYGVKD. V dropped 2 bases and J dropped 8; count of bases not matched to a gene: 5. DNA of the CDR3: TGTGCCATCAGTGAGGGACAGGCCCGGGAAGCTTTCTTT. Its protein is CAISEGQAREAFF.

The rearrangement joins TRBV28 to TRBJ1-3; the D gene is possibly TRBD1 (5 bases). Between the trimmed V and J ends, which lost 6 bases and 1 base, there was a span of 13 bases. The CDR3 has 15 amino acids. Germline CDR1 and CDR2: MDHEN and SYDVKM. For the CDR3, the DNA is TGTGCCAGCAGCGCAGGGTTTACTTCTGGAAACACCATATATTTT. This sequence encodes CASSAGFTSGNTIYF. Combining the CDR3 with reference TRBV28 and TRBJ1-3 gives the whole variable domain DVKVTQSSRYLVKRTGEKVFLECVQDMDHENMFWYRQDPGLGLRLIYFSYDVKMKEKGDIPEGYSVSREKKERFSLILESASTNQTSMYLCASSAGFTSGNTIYFGEGSWLTVV.

The chain has TRBV5-4 and TRBJ2-7, with D tentatively TRBD2 (5 bases). V gave up 6 bases and J gave up 4 bases, with 17 bases separating them. CDR3 length: 14 residues. The germline V gene encodes CDR1 SGHNT and CDR2 YYREEE (reference sequence). In nucleotides, the CDR3 is TGTGCCAGCACTGCCGCGGCGGGCCCTTACGAGCAGTACTTC. Amino acids: CASTAAAGPYEQYF.

This rearrangement joins TRBV7-3 to TRBJ2-1; possible D gene TRBD1, 5 bases. The length of the CDR3 is 16 residues. V was clipped by 0 bases and J by 8 bases, with 17 bases between them. CDR1 and CDR2 (germline): SGHTA, FQGTGA. The CDR3 DNA reads TGTGCCAGCAGCTTAACGGGGCCGGCCCGTTCCCATGAGCAGTTCTTC. As protein: CASSLTGPARSHEQFF.

CDR3: CASSQLAGVGTDTQYF. CDR3 DNA: TGTGCCAGCAGCCAACTAGCGGGGGTGGGCACAGATACGCAGTATTTT. This chain uses TRBV3-1 (or the pseudogene TRBV3-2) with TRBJ2-3; 10 positions match TRBD2. Germline CDR1 reads LGHDT; CDR2 reads YNNKEL (reference sequence). The CDR3 is made up of 16 amino acids. V lost 2 bases and J lost 1; bases outside the gene matches: 3.

This chain uses TRBV7-2 with TRBJ1-2, with D uncertain. Per the germline V gene, CDR1 is SGHTA and CDR2 is FQGNSA. V was trimmed by 2 bases and J by 3 bases, leaving 10 bases between them. This CDR3 comprises 14 residues. DNA for the CDR3: TGTGCCAGCAGCTTAATTCAGGATCACTATGGCTACACCTTC. Translated: CASSLIQDHYGYTF.

The rearrangement joins TRBV19 to TRBJ2-1; TRBD2 matches at 11 bases. V gave up 3 bases and J gave up 7 bases; unmatched junction bases: 5. The CDR3 extends over 15 amino acids. Germline CDR1 is LNHDA and CDR2 is SQIVND (reference sequence). The CDR3, as DNA: TGTGCCAGTAGTATCCTAGCGGGGGGAGAGAATGAGCAGTTCTTC. Its protein product is CASSILAGGENEQFF.

The chain uses TRBV5-1 and TRBJ2-5; D is undetermined. Germline loops: CDR1 SGHRS, CDR2 YFSETQ. The V end lost 2 bases, the J end lost 5 bases, and 4 bases lay between the germline ends. This CDR3 has 11 amino acids. CDR3 sequence: CASSFGETQYF. CDR3 nucleotides: TGCGCCAGCAGCTTCGGGGAGACCCAGTACTTC.

J is TRBJ2-7 and V is TRBV7-8; TRBD1 matches at 9 bases. The germline V gene encodes CDR1 SGHVS and CDR2 FQNEAQ. This CDR3 has 16 amino acids. J gave up 2 bases and V 1 base, and 6 bases lay outside the gene matches. In DNA, the CDR3 is TGTGCCAGCAGCTTAGGAGGGACAGGGAGCGCCTACGAGCAGTACGTC. Translation: CASSLGGTGSAYEQYV.

The chain is built from TRBV6-1 and TRBJ1-2; possibly TRBD1 for D (5 bases). CDR1 and CDR2 (germline): MNHNS, SASEGT. This CDR3 spans 13 amino acids. The V end was cut by 0 bases, the J end by 5 bases, with 7 bases between. DNA of the CDR3: TGTGCCAGCAGTGAAGCAACAGGATATGGCTACACCTTC. Encoded protein: CASSEATGYGYTF.

V usage is TRBV5-1 and J usage is TRBJ2-3; no firm D call. The CDR3 consists of 14 residues. Germline V gene lookup returns CDR1 SGHRS and CDR2 YFSETQ. V lost 2 bases and J lost 3, with 10 bases in between. This CDR3 is CASSFPGTTDTQYF. The CDR3 DNA reads TGCGCCAGCAGCTTTCCGGGTACGACAGATACGCAGTATTTT. Drawing the rest from reference TRBV5-1 and TRBJ2-3, the complete variable domain is KAGVTQTPRYLIKTRGQQVTLSCSPISGHRSVSWYQQTPGQGLQFLFEYFSETQRNKGNFPGRFSGRQFSNSRSEMNVSTLELGDSALYLCASSFPGTTDTQYFGPGTRLTVL.

The table lists this clone with a few counts. V gene TRBV6-2 or TRBV6-3 combines with J gene TRBJ2-7; tentatively, D is TRBD2 (5 bases). CDR3 size: 15 residues. Germline V gives CDR1 MNHEY, CDR2 SVGEGT. The V gene lost 2 bases and the J gene lost 1 base, with 12 bases spanning the gap. The CDR3 DNA reads TGTGCCAGCAGTTACGCGGGTTCGCGATCCTACGAGCAGTACTTC. Its protein is CASSYAGSRSYEQYF.

The rearrangement links TRBV10-3 to TRBJ1-1, with D possibly being TRBD1 (5 bases). The CDR3 runs to 14 residues. V was pared by 4 bases and J by 0 bases, with 9 bases between. Germline-derived CDR1 and CDR2 are ENHRY and SYGVKD. This CDR3 reads CAISGQNMNTEAFF. CDR3 DNA sequence: TGTGCCATCAGTGGACAGAATATGAACACTGAAGCTTTCTTT.

This chain links TRBV5-5 with TRBJ2-1; 11 positions agree with TRBD1. CDR3 length: 15 amino acids. Germline V lookup: CDR1 SGHKS, CDR2 YYEKEE (reference sequence). V lost 5 bases and J lost 5; bases outside the gene matches: 6. The CDR3, as DNA: TGTGCCAGCAGGTCTCGGGGACAGGGGGACAATGAGCAGTTCTTC. It codes for CASRSRGQGDNEQFF. Combining the CDR3 with reference TRBV5-5 and TRBJ2-1 gives the whole variable domain DAGVTQSPTHLIKTRGQQVTLRCSPISGHKSVSWYQQVLGQGPQFIFQYYEKEERGRGNFPDRFSARQFPNYSSELNVNALLLGDSALYLCASRSRGQGDNEQFFGPGTRLTVL.

The chain combines TRBV13 with TRBJ1-2; TRBD1 agrees at 9 bases. Germline CDR1 and CDR2: PRHDT and FYEKMQ (reference sequence). V lost 6 bases, J lost 4 bases, and 6 bases stayed unmatched. This CDR3 spans 14 amino acids. The CDR3 protein is CASRRQGGVYGYTF. The CDR3, as DNA: TGTGCCAGCAGGCGACAGGGGGGTGTCTATGGCTACACCTTC.

J is TRBJ2-3 and V is TRBV29-1; TRBD1 agrees at 10 bases. With 0 bases clipped from V and 3 bases from J, the junction kept 9 bases outside the gene matches. Germline CDR1 and CDR2: SQVTM and ANQGSEA. The CDR3 covers 17 residues. The CDR3 spells CSVEDESGQGVTDTQYF. CDR3 nucleotides: TGCAGCGTTGAAGATGAGTCCGGACAGGGGGTAACAGATACGCAGTATTTT.